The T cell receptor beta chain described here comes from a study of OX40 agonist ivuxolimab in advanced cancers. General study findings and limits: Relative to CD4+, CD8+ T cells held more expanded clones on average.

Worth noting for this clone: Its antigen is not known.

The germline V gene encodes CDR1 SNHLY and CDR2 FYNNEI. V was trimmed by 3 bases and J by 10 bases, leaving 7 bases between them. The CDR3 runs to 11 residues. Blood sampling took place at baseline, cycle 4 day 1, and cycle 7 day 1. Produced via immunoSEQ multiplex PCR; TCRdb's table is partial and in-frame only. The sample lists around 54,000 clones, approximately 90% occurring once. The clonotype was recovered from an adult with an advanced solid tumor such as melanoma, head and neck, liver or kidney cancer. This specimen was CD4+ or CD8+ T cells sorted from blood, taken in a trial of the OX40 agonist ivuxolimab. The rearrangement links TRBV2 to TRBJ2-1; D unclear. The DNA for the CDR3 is TGTGCCAGCAGTGAGTGGAGAGAGCAGTTCTTC. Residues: CASSEWREQFF.